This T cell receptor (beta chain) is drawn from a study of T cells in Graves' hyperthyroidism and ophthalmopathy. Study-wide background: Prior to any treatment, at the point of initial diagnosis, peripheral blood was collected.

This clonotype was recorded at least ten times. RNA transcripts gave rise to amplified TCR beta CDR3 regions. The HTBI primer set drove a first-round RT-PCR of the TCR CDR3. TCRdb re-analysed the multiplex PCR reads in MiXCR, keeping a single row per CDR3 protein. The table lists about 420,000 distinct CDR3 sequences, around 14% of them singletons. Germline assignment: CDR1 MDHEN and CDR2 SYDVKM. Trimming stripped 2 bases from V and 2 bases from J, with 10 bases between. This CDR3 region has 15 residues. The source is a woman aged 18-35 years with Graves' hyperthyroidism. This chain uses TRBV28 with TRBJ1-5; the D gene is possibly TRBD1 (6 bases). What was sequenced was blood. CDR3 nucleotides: TGTGCCAGCAGTTTACGGTCAGGGGGCAATCAGCCCCAGCATTTT. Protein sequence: CASSLRSGGNQPQHF.